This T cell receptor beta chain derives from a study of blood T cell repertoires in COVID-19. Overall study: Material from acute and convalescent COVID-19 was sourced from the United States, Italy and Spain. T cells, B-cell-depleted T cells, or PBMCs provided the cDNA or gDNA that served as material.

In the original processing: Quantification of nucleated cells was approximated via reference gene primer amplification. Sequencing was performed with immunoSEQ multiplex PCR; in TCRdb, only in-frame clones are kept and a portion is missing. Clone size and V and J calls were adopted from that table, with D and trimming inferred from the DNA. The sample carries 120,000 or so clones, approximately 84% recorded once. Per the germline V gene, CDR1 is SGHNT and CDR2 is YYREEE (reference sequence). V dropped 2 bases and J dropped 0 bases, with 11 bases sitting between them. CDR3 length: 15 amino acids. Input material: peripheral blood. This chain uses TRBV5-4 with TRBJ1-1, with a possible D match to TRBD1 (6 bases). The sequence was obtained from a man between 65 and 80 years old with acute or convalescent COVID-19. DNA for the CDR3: TGTGCCAGCAGCTTTCCCGGACAGATGAACACTGAAGCTTTCTTT. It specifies CASSFPGQMNTEAFF.